Below are 12 T cell receptor beta chains sequenced from a single sample in a study of Ad26.COV2.S vaccination and SARS-CoV-2 variants. This table comes from immunoSEQ multiplex PCR, and its TCRdb copy is limited to in-frame clones, with some not included. The sample lists 300,000 to 350,000 clones, roughly 89% seen once, with about 4.6% in the top ten. The treatment here: roughly 19 received Ad26.COV2.S at low or high dose, single or two shots; several received placebo; per-sample allocation not given. The investigators took samples on day 63 after the first vaccine or placebo injection. The sample consisted of peripheral blood, taken in a trial of Ad26.COV2.S vaccine versus placebo. Receptors originate from a person between 18 and 65 years old who received the Ad26.COV2.S COVID-19 vaccine or a placebo.

This clone has a single count. The chain carries TRBV7-2 and TRBJ2-7, with D maybe TRBD2 (6 bases). This CDR3 is 16 amino acids long. Germline V gene lookup returns CDR1 SGHTA and CDR2 FQGNSA. Trimming took off 1 base at V and 5 bases at J, with 18 bases between the two ends. The CDR3 nucleotides read TGTGCCAGCAGCTTAGGCGGGGCAGGGCTAGGAAACGAGCAGTACTTC. This gives the protein CASSLGGAGLGNEQYF.

This chain uses TRBV10-3 with TRBJ1-1, with D hard to call. The V gene's germline CDR1 is ENHRY and CDR2 SYGVKD. V shed 0 bases and J shed 1 base, with 9 bases lying between them. The CDR3 length is 15 residues. The CDR3: CAISESSEPNTEAFF. In DNA form, the CDR3 reads TGTGCCATCAGTGAGTCCTCTGAACCGAACACTGAAGCTTTCTTT.

The genes are TRBV28 and TRBJ2-5; no reliable D call. The V gene's germline CDR1 is MDHEN and CDR2 SYDVKM. V was clipped by 5 bases and J by 0 bases, with 4 bases between them. The CDR3 runs 12 residues. The CDR3 DNA reads TGTGCCAGCAGTACGGACCAAGAGACCCAGTACTTC. Translation gives CASSTDQETQYF.

The gene calls are TRBV21-1 and TRBJ1-3. TRBV21-1 is assigned pseudogene status. The CDR3 extends over 13 amino acids. The CDR3 here is CASSRASGNTIYF. Here the CDR3 DNA reads TGTGCCAGCAGTCGGGCTTCTGGAAACACCATATATTTT.

The gene calls are TRBV18 and TRBJ2-3; TRBD2 agrees at 10 bases. This CDR3 comprises 16 residues. The V gene's germline CDR1 is KGHSH and CDR2 LQKENI. The trim removed 5 bases at V and 2 bases at J, leaving 7 bases unmatched. The CDR3 bases are TGTGCCAGCTCAACGCGGACTAGCGGATACACAGATACGCAGTATTTT. Translated: CASSTRTSGYTDTQYF.

This chain uses TRBV27 with TRBJ1-1; D not certain. V was pared by 5 bases and J by 6 bases, with 13 bases between. Per the germline V gene, CDR1 is MNHEY and CDR2 is SMNVEV (reference sequence). The CDR3 loop spans 13 amino acids. The CDR3 region is CASSPYSVAEAFF. The CDR3 DNA reads as TGTGCCAGCAGTCCATACAGTGTCGCTGAAGCTTTCTTT.

The V gene is TRBV4-1, the J gene TRBJ1-1, with 7 bases identical to TRBD1. Germline lookup yields CDR1 MGHRA and CDR2 YSYEKL. CDR3 size: 15 residues. Germline trimming cut 3 bases from V and 5 bases from J; bases unmatched to any gene: 9. In nucleotides, the CDR3 is TGCGCCAGCAGCCAGTTGACAGGGCTTGGGACTGAAGCTTTCTTT. The encoded protein is CASSQLTGLGTEAFF.

The chain combines TRBV27 with TRBJ2-2, with 13 nucleotides matching TRBD2. This CDR3 comprises 17 residues. J gave up 6 bases and V 7 bases, and 11 bases lay outside the gene matches. Germline CDR1 reads MNHEY; CDR2 reads SMNVEV (reference sequence). The CDR3 loop reads CASTRTSGSLAAGELFF. CDR3 sequence (DNA): TGTGCCAGCACCCGGACTAGCGGGAGCCTGGCGGCCGGGGAGCTGTTTTTT.

The rearrangement links TRBV28 to TRBJ1-4; D is uncertain. Looked up from germline, CDR1 is MDHEN and CDR2 is SYDVKM. V was pared by 1 base and J by 1 base, with 7 bases between. CDR3 size: 15 residues. The DNA of the CDR3 is TGTGCCAGCAGTTTATACGGGTTAACTAATGAAAAACTGTTTTTT. Encoded protein: CASSLYGLTNEKLFF.

V usage is TRBV5-6 and J usage is TRBJ2-5, with 7 bases identical to TRBD2. There are 16 residues in the CDR3. V dropped 4 bases and J dropped 5; count of bases not matched to a gene: 14. Germline V gives CDR1 SGHDT, CDR2 YYEEEE. The CDR3 is CASSTNSAVGGETQYF. The DNA for the CDR3 is TGTGCCAGCAGCACGAATTCAGCGGTGGGGGGGGAGACCCAGTACTTC.

This clone was found a few times. CDR3 protein: CASSPGTLHEQYF. Written as DNA, the CDR3 is TGTGCCAGCAGCCCAGGCACTCTTCACGAGCAGTACTTC. The rearrangement uses TRBV7-9 and TRBJ2-7; D gene uncertain. Trimming pared 5 bases from V and 5 bases from J, leaving 13 bases between. Germline CDR1 and CDR2: SEHNR and FQNEAQ (reference sequence). CDR3 size: 13 residues.

The V gene is TRBV27, the J gene TRBJ1-2; D is undetermined. Trimming removed 7 bases at V and 0 bases at J, with 9 bases between. The CDR3 is 13 residues long. CDR1 is MNHEY, CDR2 SMNVEV, per germline (reference sequence). The CDR3 region has the DNA TGTGCCAGCAAGGACGGCTCTAACTATGGCTACACCTTC. Translating it yields CASKDGSNYGYTF.